This T cell receptor beta chain was sequenced for a study of blood T cell repertoires in COVID-19 (TCRdb year 2020). As for the study more broadly: Collaborator samples came from the United States, Italy and Spain and covered acute and convalescent phases of COVID-19. The prospective study material was composed of cDNA or gDNA derived from T cells, B-cell-depleted T cells, or PBMCs. Subjects who had been exposed to COVID-19, were actively infected with it, or had recovered from it provided the deeply sampled blood TCRbeta repertoires that made up the dataset. The repertoires were released in a freely available public database meant as a resource for research on the immune response to SARS-CoV-2. Samples were obtained from the ongoing ImmuneRACE study (first 160 participants) and from over a thousand subjects provided by 6 global collaborators. Nearly every sample came with metadata listing a de-identified subject ID, COVID-19 status, age in years and sex. HLA class I and class II types, where available, came from metadata supplied by the sample provider rather than from assay-based typing. Overall study outcomes, separate from this receptor: Clinical and demographic metadata were provided uncurated, with the amount varying by source and participant.

About this clone itself: No antigen is known for it. Base quality data are lacking; no much larger clone is found one base away.

Participants in the prospective study were aged about 18 to 100 years, lived in about two dozen United States geographic areas, and enrolled through a virtual design. In the prospective study, cohorts were assigned on the basis of participant-reported clinical history obtained from a screening survey and a study questionnaire. Recovered participants in ImmuneRACE Cohort 3 were defined by two consecutive negative NP/OP PCR tests, clearance by a healthcare professional, or resolution of symptoms. In the prospective study, whole blood, serum and a nasopharyngeal or oropharyngeal swab were collected from each participant by mobile phlebotomists. Participants in the prospective study had the option to provide additional blood draws and questionnaires over a 2-month period. Before DNA extraction, blood samples from the prospective study were shipped at room temperature or frozen. The immunoSEQ Assay, a bias-controlled multiplex PCR, was used to amplify TCRbeta CDR3 regions from genomic DNA. The study's processing was this. Within the assay, amplification of reference gene primers was used to estimate how many nucleated cells each sample contained. To quantify the absolute abundance of each unique TCRbeta CDR3 rearrangement, sequence reads were collapsed and filtered. For each sample, productive Simpson clonality was calculated as the square root of Simpson's diversity index across productive rearrangements. TCRdb carries this immuneACCESS record with in-frame sequences only. Its versions omit some clonotypes, under half of them owing to an unresolved V gene in the studies checked, with the rest unexplained. D and trimming come from the DNA, and the V and J calls and clone size come from that table. In all, the sample holds approximately 300,000 clones, and 70% to 90% of those were seen once. The ten biggest clones cover roughly 4.5% of the sample.

Reading from cysteine to phenylalanine, the CDR3 counts 14 amino acids. The DNA shown is the 42-base CDR3, in frame from base 1. Trimming removed 3 bases from V and 5 bases from J; the gene matches leave 3 bases unexplained. Taken from the germline V gene, the CDR1 and CDR2 loops are KGHSH and LQKENI. The sequencing sample was made of PBMCs or T cells enriched from blood (not recorded which). The rearrangement joined TRBV18 to TRBJ2-1, with TRBD1 matching 8 junction bases. This receptor was taken from a man aged 25-40 years who had recovered from COVID-19. The CDR3 here reads CASSPKTGDNEQFF. The nucleotide sequence reads TGTGCCAGCTCACCCAAGACAGGGGACAATGAGCAGTTCTTC. When the CDR3 is completed using the reference TRBV18 and TRBJ2-1 genes on either side, the full variable domain is NAGVMQNPRHLVRRRGQEARLRCSPMKGHSHVYWYRQLPEEGLKFMVYLQKENIIDESGMPKERFSAEFPKEGPSILRIQQVVRGDSAAYFCASSPKTGDNEQFFGPGTRLTVL.